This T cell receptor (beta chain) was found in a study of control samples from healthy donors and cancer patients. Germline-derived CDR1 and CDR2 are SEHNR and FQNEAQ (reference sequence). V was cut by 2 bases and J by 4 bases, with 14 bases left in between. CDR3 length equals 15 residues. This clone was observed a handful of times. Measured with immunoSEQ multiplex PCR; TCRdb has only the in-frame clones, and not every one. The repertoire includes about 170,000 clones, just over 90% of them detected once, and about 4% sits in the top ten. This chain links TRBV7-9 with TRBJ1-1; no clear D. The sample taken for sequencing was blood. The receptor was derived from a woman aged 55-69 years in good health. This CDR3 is CASSLYRQDPTEAFF. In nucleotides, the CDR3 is TGTGCCAGCAGCTTATATCGGCAGGATCCCACTGAAGCTTTCTTT. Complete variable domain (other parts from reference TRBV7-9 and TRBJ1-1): DTGVSQNPRHKITKRGQNVTFRCDPISEHNRLYWYRQTLGQGPEFLTYFQNEAQLEKSRLLSDRFSAERPKGSFSTLEIQRTEQGDSAMYLCASSLYRQDPTEAFFGQGTRLTVV.